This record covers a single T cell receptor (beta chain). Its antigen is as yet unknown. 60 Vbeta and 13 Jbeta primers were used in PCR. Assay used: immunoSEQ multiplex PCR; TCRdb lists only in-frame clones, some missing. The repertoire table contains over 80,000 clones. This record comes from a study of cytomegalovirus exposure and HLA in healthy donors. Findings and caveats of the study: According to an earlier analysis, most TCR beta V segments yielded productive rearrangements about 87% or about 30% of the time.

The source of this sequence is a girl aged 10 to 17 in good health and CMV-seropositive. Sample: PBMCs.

The CDR3 region is CASSQDLFSGNTIYF. CDR3 DNA sequence: TGCGCCAGCAGCCAAGACCTCTTCTCTGGAAACACCATATATTTT. The chain carries TRBV4-3 and TRBJ1-3; no definite D call. CDR3 size: 15 residues. V lost 0 bases, J lost 0 bases, and 6 bases lay in between. CDR1 and CDR2 from the germline V gene are LGHNA and YSLEER.